The 30 T cell receptor beta chains below were found in one sample sequenced in a study of blood T cell repertoires in COVID-19. Sequenced by immunoSEQ multiplex PCR; TCRdb stores in-frame clones only, minus some. The sample consists of 95,000 to 100,000 clones, around 92% of them appearing once. Sequenced sample: peripheral blood. Source of these receptors: a man aged 45-60 years with active COVID-19.

This chain connects TRBV6-5 to TRBJ2-5; D possibly corresponds to TRBD2 (7 bases). Germline V gives CDR1 MNHEY, CDR2 SVGAGI. The V end was cut by 6 bases, the J end by 5 bases, with 19 bases between. CDR3 length equals 15 residues. CDR3 sequence reads: CASSAEGGQGETQYF. The CDR3 nucleotides read TGTGCCAGCAGCGCTGAGGGGGGGCAAGGGGAGACCCAGTACTTC.

The chain is built from TRBV11-2 and TRBJ2-7; 14 positions agree with TRBD2. The CDR3 length is 16 residues. V was pared by 5 bases and J by 4 bases, with 7 bases of the junction left unmatched. The germline V gene has CDR1 SGHAT and CDR2 FQNNGV. The CDR3 here is CASSKGLAGATYEQYF. In nucleotides, the CDR3 is TGTGCCAGCAGCAAGGGACTAGCGGGAGCCACATACGAGCAGTACTTC.

V is TRBV7-3 and J is TRBJ2-2; TRBD2 is a possible D gene (6 bases). V lost 1 base and J 4 bases, leaving 10 bases between the germline ends. The germline V gene has CDR1 SGHTA and CDR2 FQGTGA. The CDR3 has 15 amino acids. The CDR3 region is CASSLSDSGTGELFF. CDR3 in DNA: TGTGCCAGCAGCTTAAGTGATAGCGGCACCGGGGAGCTGTTTTTT. Filled out from reference TRBV7-3 and TRBJ2-2, the complete variable domain reads GAGVSQTPSNKVTEKGKYVELRCDPISGHTALYWYRQSLGQGPEFLIYFQGTGAADDSGLPNDRFFAVRPEGSVSTLKIQRTERGDSAVYLCASSLSDSGTGELFFGEGSRLTVL.

Only one count was recorded for this clone. V usage is TRBV19 and J usage is TRBJ1-5; D ambiguous. Germline CDR1 and CDR2: LNHDA and SQIVND (reference sequence). The CDR3 runs 15 residues. Between the trimmed V and J ends, which lost 7 bases and 1 base, there was a span of 14 bases. CDR3 nucleotide sequence: TGTGCCAGTACCCTGGAGGGTGCGAGCAATCAGCCCCAGCATTTT. As protein: CASTLEGASNQPQHF.

Notes on this clone: Its ends do not fully match the called genes, so a read error is possible. The rearrangement uses TRBV2 and TRBJ1-5, with TRBD1 matching over 8 bases. CDR1 and CDR2 from the germline V gene are SNHLY and FYNNEI. The CDR3 totals 16 residues. The CDR3: CASREGGTGGNQPQHF. Written as DNA, the CDR3 is TGTGCCAGCAGAGAAGGCGGGACAGGCGGCAATCAGCCCCAGCATTTT.

This clone was picked up one time. This chain uses TRBV19 with TRBJ2-2, with 12 positions matching TRBD2. The germline gives CDR1 LNHDA, CDR2 SQIVND (reference sequence). Trimming removed 7 bases from V and 5 bases from J; junction bases left unmatched: 14. The CDR3 extends over 18 amino acids. CDR3 coding DNA: TGTGCCAGTATGGGGCCTAGCGGGAGGGCCCTAGGGACCGGGGAGCTGTTTTTT. Translation gives CASMGPSGRALGTGELFF.

The rearrangement uses TRBV10-1 and TRBJ1-4, with 8 bases matching TRBD1. The CDR3 is made up of 14 amino acids. Germline values: CDR1 WNHNN, CDR2 SYGVQD (reference sequence). V gave up 6 bases and J gave up 5 bases; unmatched junction bases: 5. The CDR3 here is CASSSGTGNEKLFF. Here the CDR3 DNA reads TGCGCCAGCAGCTCCGGGACAGGCAATGAAAAACTGTTTTTT.

This rearrangement joins TRBV30 to TRBJ2-7, with 8 nucleotides matching TRBD2. Per the germline V gene, CDR1 is GTSNPN and CDR2 is SVGIG (reference sequence). Trimming at V came to 4 bases and at J to 4 bases, leaving 15 bases not matched to a gene. The CDR3 loop spans 16 amino acids. For the CDR3, the DNA is TGTGCCTGGACGCCTCTTTTGGGCGGGAGGCGTTACGAGCAGTACTTC. This gives the protein CAWTPLLGGRRYEQYF.

The J gene is TRBJ2-3, the V gene TRBV7-8; D perhaps matches TRBD1 (6 bases). CDR3 length: 16 residues. Germline V gene sequence: CDR1 SGHVS, CDR2 FQNEAQ. V was cut by 0 bases and J by 1 base, with 11 bases left in between. As DNA, the CDR3 is TGTGCCAGCAGCTTAGCTTTAGGGGGAGGCACAGATACGCAGTATTTT. Residues: CASSLALGGGTDTQYF. Variable domain in full (rest from reference TRBV7-8 and TRBJ2-3): GAGVSQSPRYKVAKRGQDVALRCDPISGHVSLFWYQQALGQGPEFLTYFQNEAQLDKSGLPSDRFFAERPEGSVSTLKIQRTQQEDSAVYLCASSLALGGGTDTQYFGPGTRLTVL.

This sequence joins TRBV2 and TRBJ1-6; D unclear. The CDR3 spans 13 residues. V lost 7 bases and J 9 bases, leaving 13 bases between the germline ends. CDR1 SNHLY and CDR2 FYNNEI come from the germline V gene. Here the CDR3 DNA reads TGTGCCAGCAAAGAGGGCTTTGGTTCACCCCTCCACTTT. Amino acid sequence: CASKEGFGSPLHF.

This clone was seen just once. The chain is built from TRBV21-1 and TRBJ1-4; TRBD1, as called in the table, went unchecked against the DNA. TRBV21-1 is classified as a pseudogene. This CDR3 comprises 14 residues. The CDR3 protein is CASRRQLANEKLFF. CDR3 nucleotides: TGTGCCAGCAGAAGACAGTTGGCAAATGAAAAACTGTTTTTT.

The genes are TRBV28 and TRBJ1-5; no reliable D call. The CDR3 is made up of 12 amino acids. Germline V lookup: CDR1 MDHEN, CDR2 SYDVKM. V gave up 2 bases and J gave up 5 bases, with 4 bases separating them. This CDR3 is CASSLVDQPQHF. CDR3 nucleotides: TGTGCCAGCAGTTTAGTCGATCAGCCCCAGCATTTT.

CDR3 in amino acids: CASSIVTPQGRDTQYF. In DNA form, the CDR3 reads TGTGCCAGTAGTATAGTGACCCCCCAGGGTCGGGATACGCAGTATTTT. V and J are TRBV19 and TRBJ2-3; possibly TRBD1 for D (5 bases). The CDR3 is 16 residues long. CDR1 is LNHDA, CDR2 SQIVND, per germline (reference sequence). V was trimmed by 1 base and J by 6 bases, leaving 17 bases between them.

The V and J genes are TRBV7-9 and TRBJ2-7; 9 nucleotides match TRBD1. Germline values: CDR1 SEHNR, CDR2 FQNEAQ (reference sequence). V dropped 5 bases and J dropped 3; count of bases not matched to a gene: 5. The CDR3 sequence is 14 residues long. The CDR3 sequence is CASSHGGQGYEQYF. In DNA, the CDR3 is TGTGCCAGCAGCCATGGGGGACAGGGCTACGAGCAGTACTTC.

This sequence joins TRBV6-5 and TRBJ1-1; a weak D match, TRBD1 (5 bases). V lost 6 bases and J 1 base, leaving 12 bases between the germline ends. This CDR3 spans 14 amino acids. Germline V gene data show CDR1 as MNHEY and CDR2 as SVGAGI. CDR3 sequence reads: CASRVGQTNTEAFF. CDR3 DNA sequence: TGTGCCAGCAGAGTGGGGCAAACGAACACTGAAGCTTTCTTT.

J is TRBJ2-3 and V is TRBV18; the match to TRBD2 covers 9 bases. J gave up 3 bases and V 2 bases, and 6 bases lay outside the gene matches. CDR3 length: 16 amino acids. The germline CDR1 and CDR2 sequences are KGHSH and LQKENI. CDR3 in DNA: TGTGCCAGCTCACCATCGGGACTAGCAGCAACAGATACGCAGTATTTT. Translation gives CASSPSGLAATDTQYF.

The chain combines TRBV6-1 with TRBJ2-7; 14 bases fit TRBD2. Germline V gives CDR1 MNHNS, CDR2 SASEGT. J lost 12 bases, V lost 2 bases, and 9 bases had no gene match. The CDR3 consists of 15 residues. The CDR3 loop is CASSEWGGLAGGPYF. CDR3 bases: TGTGCCAGCAGTGAATGGGGCGGACTAGCGGGAGGCCCGTACTTC.

The chain carries TRBV5-1 and TRBJ1-2; D gene uncertain. CDR1 is SGHRS and CDR2 is YFSETQ in the germline V gene. The CDR3 consists of 16 residues. Trimming stripped 1 base from V and 1 base from J, with 14 bases between. The CDR3 nucleotides read TGCGCCAGCAGCTTGTTCGGTCGAGGGAATAACTATGGCTACACCTTC. It is translated as CASSLFGRGNNYGYTF.

This chain joins TRBV12-2 and TRBJ2-7; TRBD2, the table's D call, lacks a check against the DNA. TRBV12-2 is recorded as a pseudogene. The CDR3 extends over 16 amino acids. The CDR3 spells CASRLAIEGLSYEQYF. DNA of the CDR3: TGTGCAAGTCGCTTAGCGATCGAGGGTTTGTCCTACGAGCAGTACTTC.

The chain joins TRBV20-1 to TRBJ2-3; 7 nucleotides align to TRBD2. The CDR3 consists of 14 residues. The ends lost 3 bases at V and 2 bases at J; junction bases unmatched: 5. Germline CDR1 reads DFQATT; CDR2 reads SNEGSKA (reference sequence). The CDR3 coding sequence is TGCAGTGCTAGTTTTGCGGGGGACACAGATACGCAGTATTTT. Translation: CSASFAGDTDTQYF.

The chain combines TRBV28 with TRBJ1-5, with D unclear. Trimming pared 5 bases from V and 8 bases from J, leaving 13 bases between. Germline values: CDR1 MDHEN, CDR2 SYDVKM. This CDR3 is 13 amino acids long. In nucleotides, the CDR3 is TGTGCCAGCAGTCCCGACTTGATTGAGCCCCAGCATTTT. Its protein is CASSPDLIEPQHF.

This chain connects TRBV25-1 to TRBJ2-3, with 10 bases aligning to TRBD2. From germline, CDR1 is MGHDK and CDR2 SYGVNS. Trimming removed 1 base from V and 5 bases from J; junction bases left unmatched: 6. This CDR3 is 16 amino acids long. The CDR3 region is CASSELERGGRDTQYF. Written as DNA, the CDR3 is TGTGCCAGCAGTGAATTGGAGCGGGGGGGTAGAGATACGCAGTATTTT.

The CDR3 DNA reads as TGTGCCAGCTCACCAATGGGACAGGGTACTCAGCCCCAGCATTTT. The encoded protein is CASSPMGQGTQPQHF. This chain joins TRBV18 and TRBJ1-5, with 9 bases aligning to TRBD1. This CDR3 has 15 residues. Germline assignment: CDR1 KGHSH and CDR2 LQKENI. Trimming at V came to 2 bases and at J to 6 bases, leaving 5 bases not matched to a gene.

The rearrangement uses TRBV5-6 and TRBJ1-1; D unresolved. Per the germline V gene, CDR1 is SGHDT and CDR2 is YYEEEE. The CDR3 contains 14 residues. V was pared by 1 base and J by 3 bases, with 10 bases between. CDR3 in DNA: TGTGCCAGCAGCTTGTTGATGGCGGACACTGAAGCTTTCTTT. It specifies CASSLLMADTEAFF.

This chain links TRBV9 with TRBJ2-2; a possible D gene is TRBD2 (6 bases). The CDR3 is 15 residues long. V was clipped by 5 bases and J by 4 bases, with 15 bases between them. Germline V CDR1 and CDR2: SGDLS, YYNGEE. The CDR3 protein is CASSRRDRITGELFF. Here the CDR3 DNA reads TGTGCCAGCAGTCGGCGGGATCGAATCACCGGGGAGCTGTTTTTT.

The chain joins TRBV19 to TRBJ2-7, with D possibly TRBD2 on 6 matching bases. Germline assignment: CDR1 LNHDA and CDR2 SQIVND (reference sequence). CDR3 length: 14 residues. With 4 bases removed from V and 7 bases from J, the gap between germline ends came to 17 bases. The CDR3 is CASSSQGVGGEQYF. In nucleotides, the CDR3 is TGTGCCAGTAGTAGCCAAGGGGTTGGGGGGGAGCAGTACTTC.

The chain has TRBV2 and TRBJ2-5, with D maybe TRBD2 (6 bases). V lost 6 bases and J 9 bases, leaving 14 bases between the germline ends. Germline CDR1 SNHLY, CDR2 FYNNEI. This CDR3 spans 12 amino acids. Written as DNA, the CDR3 is TGTGCCAGCAGCGTGGCCCAGCGGGCCCAGTACTTC. This encodes CASSVAQRAQYF.

The chain employs TRBV19 and TRBJ1-5; 7 nucleotides agree with TRBD1. Germline CDR1 reads LNHDA; CDR2 reads SQIVND (reference sequence). This CDR3 comprises 15 residues. The V and J ends lost 4 bases and 0 bases, in that order; junction bases with no gene match: 3. CDR3 in DNA: TGTGCCAGTAGTAAGACAGGGATTAGCAATCAGCCCCAGCATTTT. Translating it yields CASSKTGISNQPQHF.

The CDR3 spells CASSLAPGGLEGELFF. The DNA of the CDR3 is TGCGCCAGCAGCTTGGCGCCTGGTGGCTTGGAGGGGGAGCTGTTTTTT. The rearrangement joins TRBV5-1 to TRBJ2-2; the D is unclear. V lost 0 bases to trimming and J lost 8 bases, with 17 bases between them. The V gene's germline CDR1 is SGHRS and CDR2 YFSETQ. The length of the CDR3 is 16 residues.

The rearrangement joins TRBV5-4 to TRBJ1-1, with D maybe TRBD1 (6 bases). The germline V and J ends were trimmed by 2 bases and 6 bases, with 14 bases remaining between them. CDR3 size: 14 residues. Germline V gene lookup returns CDR1 SGHNT and CDR2 YYREEE (reference sequence). CDR3 amino acids: CASSFSGRGAEAFF. The CDR3 DNA follows: TGTGCCAGCAGCTTCTCTGGCAGGGGTGCTGAAGCTTTCTTT.